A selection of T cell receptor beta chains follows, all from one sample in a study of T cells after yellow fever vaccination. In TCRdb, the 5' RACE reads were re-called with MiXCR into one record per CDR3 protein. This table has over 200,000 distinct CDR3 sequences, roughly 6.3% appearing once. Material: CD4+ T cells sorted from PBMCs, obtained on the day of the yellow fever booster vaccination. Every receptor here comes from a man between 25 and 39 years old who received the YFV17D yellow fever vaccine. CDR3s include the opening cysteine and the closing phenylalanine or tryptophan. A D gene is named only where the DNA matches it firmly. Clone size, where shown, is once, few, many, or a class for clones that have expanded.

CSVVERADQPQHF	TGCAGCGTTGTCGAACGGGCGGACCAGCCCCAGCATTTT	-	TRBV29-1	-	TRBJ1-5
CASKDRGRGEKLFF	TGTGCCAGCAAGGACAGGGGGCGCGGCGAAAAACTGTTTTTT	TRBD1	TRBV7-2	-	TRBJ1-4
CSVDLQGPYNEQFF	TGCAGCGTTGATTTGCAGGGACCCTACAATGAGCAGTTCTTC	-	TRBV29-1	many	TRBJ2-1
CASATGQDSYNEQFF	TGCGCCAGCGCAACTGGACAGGATTCCTACAATGAGCAGTTCTTC	TRBD1	TRBV5-1	many	TRBJ2-1
CASTSPPQGSNAQYF	TGTGCCAGCACCTCCCCTCCCCAGGGCTCGAACGCGCAGTATTTT	-	TRBV28	few	TRBJ2-3
CRAHDAGINTGELFF	TGCAGAGCCCATGACGCAGGGATTAACACCGGGGAGCTGTTTTTT	-	TRBV20-1	many	TRBJ2-2
CASSSGTSGTMQETQYF	TGTGCCAGCAGCTCCGGGACTAGCGGGACGATGCAAGAGACCCAGTACTTC	TRBD2	TRBV5-5	many	TRBJ2-5
CASSVLGPNTEAFF	TGTGCCAGCAGTGTACTAGGACCGAACACTGAAGCTTTCTTT	-	TRBV2	-	TRBJ1-1
CASRRLAGGHTDTQYF	TGTGCCAGCAGAAGACTAGCGGGAGGGCACACAGATACGCAGTATTTT	TRBD2	TRBV2	-	TRBJ2-3
CASSAGTGFNEKLFF	TGCGCCAGCAGCGCCGGGACAGGATTTAATGAAAAACTGTTTTTT	TRBD1	TRBV5-1	many	TRBJ1-4
CASSPLFGREAGTGELFF	TGTGCCAGCAGCCCCCTCTTCGGGCGGGAGGCCGGCACCGGGGAGCTGTTTTTT	TRBD2	TRBV3-1	many	TRBJ2-2
CASSPGGGPTYEQYF	TGTGCCAGCAGTCCCGGGGGAGGGCCGACCTACGAGCAGTACTTC	TRBD2	TRBV28	few	TRBJ2-7
CASSFGGDGPEAFF	TGTGCCAGCAGTTTTGGGGGGGACGGCCCTGAAGCTTTCTTT	-	TRBV28	-	TRBJ1-1
CSASLPGRVNEQFF	TGCAGTGCTAGCCTGCCCGGACGGGTCAATGAGCAGTTCTTC	-	TRBV20-1	few	TRBJ2-1
CASSLARGASGYTF	TGTGCCAGCAGCTTAGCTAGGGGGGCGTCTGGCTACACCTTC	-	TRBV7-8	-	TRBJ1-2
CASSQDVRGEQYF	TGTGCCAGCAGCCAAGACGTGAGAGGCGAGCAGTACTTC	-	TRBV3-1	few	TRBJ2-7
CSATRLGYEQYF	TGCAGTGCTACGCGACTAGGTTACGAGCAGTACTTC	-	TRBV20-1	-	TRBJ2-7
CASSFWGAGGYTF	TGTGCCAGCAGTTTTTGGGGGGCTGGTGGCTACACCTTC	-	TRBV12-3/TRBV12-4	few	TRBJ1-2
CASSPGIAGSYEQYF	TGTGCCAGCTCACCTGGGATAGCGGGGTCCTACGAGCAGTACTTC	TRBD2	TRBV18	few	TRBJ2-7
CASSPGASDTQYF	TGCGCCAGCAGCCCCGGCGCTTCTGATACGCAGTATTTT	-	TRBV5-1	few	TRBJ2-3
CASSQVQGSLTDTQYF	TGTGCCAGCAGCCAAGTCCAAGGAAGTCTCACAGATACGCAGTATTTT	-	TRBV3-1	few	TRBJ2-3
CASSYEGGDYGYTF	TGCGCCAGTTCATACGAGGGGGGAGACTATGGCTACACCTTC	-	TRBV5-1	-	TRBJ1-2
CASSLLYSGANVLTF	TGTGCCAGCAGCTTACTCTACTCTGGGGCCAACGTCCTGACTTTC	-	TRBV7-2	few	TRBJ2-6
CASSLASGLSHEQYF	TGTGCCAGCAGCTTGGCCTCGGGCCTATCCCACGAGCAGTACTTC	-	TRBV28	-	TRBJ2-7
CASSQSGGPPLSAETQYF	TGCGCCAGCAGTCAATCGGGGGGACCCCCCCTTTCCGCAGAGACCCAGTACTTC	-	TRBV23-1	many	TRBJ2-5
CASSVTGLSYQPQHF	TGTGCCAGCAGCGTCACAGGGCTATCCTATCAGCCCCAGCATTTT	-	TRBV6-2/TRBV6-3	many	TRBJ1-5
CASSQGSTSTDTQYF	TGTGCCAGCAGCCAAGGCAGTACTAGCACAGATACGCAGTATTTT	-	TRBV4-2	many	TRBJ2-3
CSALAFDRNYGYTF	TGCAGTGCTCTCGCCTTCGACAGAAACTATGGCTACACCTTC	-	TRBV20-1	few	TRBJ1-2
CASRSPPGVDNEKLFF	TGTGCCAGCAGGTCACCTCCAGGGGTTGATAATGAAAAACTGTTTTTT	-	TRBV28	many	TRBJ1-4
CSATRGGVNTEAFF	TGCAGTGCCACCCGGGGCGGAGTCAACACTGAAGCTTTCTTT	-	TRBV20-1	-	TRBJ1-1
CASSPDGSSYEQYF	TGTGCCAGCTCCCCGGACGGCAGCTCCTACGAGCAGTACTTC	-	TRBV19	few	TRBJ2-7
CASSQGTMNTGELFF	TGCGCCAGCAGCCAAGGGACGATGAACACCGGGGAGCTGTTTTTT	-	TRBV5-1	many	TRBJ2-2
CASSERTYEQYF	TGCGCCAGCAGTGAGCGCACCTACGAGCAGTACTTC	-	TRBV10-2	-	TRBJ2-7
CASSESRDTQYF	TGTGCCAGCAGTGAATCCAGGGATACGCAGTATTTT	-	TRBV2	few	TRBJ2-3
CASTTGYSNQPQHF	TGCGCCAGCACGACTGGGTATAGCAATCAGCCCCAGCATTTT	-	TRBV5-1	-	TRBJ1-5
CASSYPETGVLNTEAFF	TGTGCCAGCAGTTACCCTGAAACAGGGGTCCTGAACACTGAAGCTTTCTTT	TRBD1	TRBV6-2/TRBV6-3	-	TRBJ1-1
CSARVGRASGTSSTDTQYF	TGCAGTGCTAGAGTGGGGAGGGCTAGCGGGACATCTAGCACAGATACGCAGTATTTT	TRBD2	TRBV20-1	-	TRBJ2-3
CASSRTSGPQETQYF	TGTGCCAGCTCAAGGACTAGCGGGCCCCAAGAGACCCAGTACTTC	TRBD2	TRBV19	few	TRBJ2-5
CASSLAQGIGELFF	TGTGCCAGCAGTTTAGCGCAGGGGATCGGGGAGCTGTTTTTT	-	TRBV12-3/TRBV12-4	many	TRBJ2-2
CASSLRWGDYGYTF	TGTGCCAGCAGCTTACGCTGGGGGGACTATGGCTACACCTTC	-	TRBV7-2	-	TRBJ1-2
CASSPRGEGADTQYF	TGTGCCAGCAGCCCGAGGGGGGAAGGGGCAGATACGCAGTATTTT	-	TRBV5-4	-	TRBJ2-3
CASSFLWGGRDEQYF	TGCGCCAGCAGCTTCCTCTGGGGGGGGCGCGACGAGCAGTACTTC	-	TRBV4-3	many	TRBJ2-7
CASSSGLAGVQNEQFF	TGCGCCAGCAGCTCAGGACTAGCGGGAGTTCAGAATGAGCAGTTCTTC	TRBD2	TRBV5-1	many	TRBJ2-1
CSVAILTDGERRELFF	TGCAGCGTTGCCATCCTGACTGACGGAGAGCGGCGGGAGCTGTTTTTT	-	TRBV29-1	-	TRBJ2-2
CASSSDETGETQYF	TGCGCCAGCAGCTCGGACGAAACCGGGGAGACCCAGTACTTC	-	TRBV5-1	few	TRBJ2-5
CSAGQGTETQYF	TGCAGTGCTGGACAGGGGACGGAGACCCAGTACTTC	TRBD1	TRBV20-1	few	TRBJ2-5
CASSPERDTQYF	TGTGCCAGCAGTCCGGAGAGAGATACGCAGTATTTT	-	TRBV6-2/TRBV6-3	few	TRBJ2-3
CAIRGRNNQPQHF	TGTGCCATCAGGGGACGGAACAATCAGCCCCAGCATTTT	-	TRBV10-3	-	TRBJ1-5
CAMSEGGPDTQYF	TGTGCCATGAGTGAAGGGGGTCCAGATACGCAGTATTTT	-	TRBV10-3	-	TRBJ2-3